This T cell receptor (beta chain) was retrieved from a study of OX40 agonist ivuxolimab in advanced cancers. Study-wide points: On average, CD8+ T cells had more expanded clones than CD4+. At 0.1 to 3.0 mg/kg and by week 6, CD4+ and CD8+ T cells in the blood had expanded clonally.

Comments on this clone: Antigen unknown.

Only in-frame clones appear in the TCRdb table, and some are missing; sequencing was by immunoSEQ multiplex PCR. The repertoire holds about 98,000 clones, with around nine tenths as singletons. A history of autoimmune disease or systemic immunosuppression excluded patients. Blood samples were obtained at baseline, cycle 4 day 1, and cycle 7 day 1. Germline V lookup: CDR1 SGHRS, CDR2 YFSETQ. Trimming shortened V by 4 bases and J by 3 bases, and 13 bases separated the two germline ends. There are 14 residues in the CDR3. The sequence was collected from an adult with an advanced solid tumor such as melanoma, head and neck, liver or kidney cancer. The V and J genes are TRBV5-1 and TRBJ1-2; D call uncertain. Material: CD4+ or CD8+ T cells sorted from blood, obtained in a trial of the OX40 agonist ivuxolimab. CDR3 sequence (DNA): TGCGCCAGCAGCACCGTCCCGAATGACTATGGCTACACCTTC. It specifies CASSTVPNDYGYTF.